The 30 T cell receptor beta chains reported below all come from one sample, sequenced in a study of T cell responses to AZD1222 COVID-19 vaccine. Produced via immunoSEQ multiplex PCR; TCRdb's table is partial and in-frame only. The sample lists 160,000 or so clones, roughly 88% occurring once. The source was peripheral blood, collected 28 days after the second AZD1222 dose. These receptor sequences come from an adult who received the AZD1222 COVID-19 vaccine.

The chain recombines TRBV5-1 with TRBJ2-3; D may be TRBD2 (6 bases). CDR3 length equals 14 residues. Germline CDR1 is SGHRS and CDR2 is YFSETQ. Trimming left V 4 bases short and J 2 bases short, with 11 bases between. The DNA for the CDR3 is TGCGCCAGCAGCGGAGGGGAGCTCACAGATACGCAGTATTTT. Translating it yields CASSGGELTDTQYF.

This chain connects TRBV5-6 to TRBJ2-2; D unclear. CDR1 SGHDT and CDR2 YYEEEE come from the germline V gene. CDR3 length: 11 amino acids. Trimming cost V 3 bases and J 7 bases, with 4 bases left between them. The CDR3 bases are TGTGCCAGCAGCTATGGCGGGGAGCTGTTTTTT. This translates into CASSYGGELFF.

The rearrangement links TRBV19 to TRBJ1-1; 10 nucleotides agree with TRBD1. V lost 6 bases and J lost 5; bases outside the gene matches: 9. From germline, CDR1 is LNHDA and CDR2 SQIVND (reference sequence). The CDR3 has 15 amino acids. This chain's CDR3 is CASSPRQGAKTEAFF. CDR3 DNA: TGTGCCAGTAGCCCAAGACAGGGGGCGAAAACTGAAGCTTTCTTT. Together with reference TRBV19 and TRBJ1-1, the CDR3 gives the full variable domain: DGGITQSPKYLFRKEGQNVTLSCEQNLNHDAMYWYRQDPGQGLRLIYYSQIVNDFQKGDIAEGYSVSREKKESFPLTVTSAQKNPTAFYLCASSPRQGAKTEAFFGQGTRLTVV.

This sequence joins TRBV30 and TRBJ1-1, with 7 bases aligning to TRBD1. V shed 3 bases, J shed 1 base, and the junction held 8 bases outside the gene matches. Germline CDR1 GTSNPN, CDR2 SVGIG (reference sequence). The CDR3 totals 15 residues. The CDR3: CAWSPLTGRNTEAFF. As DNA, the CDR3 is TGTGCCTGGAGCCCCCTGACAGGGAGGAACACTGAAGCTTTCTTT.

The chain joins TRBV19 to TRBJ1-1; possibly TRBD1 for D (6 bases). The CDR3 has 14 amino acids. Trimming removed 6 bases from V and 5 bases from J, with 16 bases in between. CDR1 and CDR2 (germline): LNHDA, SQIVND (reference sequence). CDR3 sequence reads: CASSLNRAGTEAFF. CDR3 DNA: TGTGCCAGTAGCCTAAACAGGGCTGGGACTGAAGCTTTCTTT.

This clone showed up just a few times. This chain connects TRBV18 to TRBJ2-3; unclear D gene. The CDR3 length is 15 residues. Per the germline V gene, CDR1 is KGHSH and CDR2 is LQKENI. V was trimmed by 3 bases and J by 0 bases, leaving 10 bases between them. This chain's CDR3 is CASSPSGPSTDTQYF. The CDR3 coding sequence is TGTGCCAGCTCACCCTCCGGCCCTAGCACAGATACGCAGTATTTT.

The V gene is TRBV24-1, the J gene TRBJ2-1; no clear D. The CDR3 runs to 14 residues. Trimming cost V 0 bases and J 7 bases, with 9 bases left between them. Germline V gene data show CDR1 as KGHDR and CDR2 as SFDVKD. The CDR3, as DNA: TGTGCCACCAGTGATTTGGGATCTATTAATGAGCAGTTCTTC. As protein: CATSDLGSINEQFF.

The chain recombines TRBV19 with TRBJ1-1; D is undetermined. The CDR3 contains 13 residues. Germline CDR1 is LNHDA and CDR2 is SQIVND (reference sequence). V was shortened by 3 bases and J by 3 bases, with 8 bases between the two germline ends. CDR3 nucleotide sequence: TGTGCCAGTAGTATCGGAGTCGACACTGAAGCTTTCTTT. Amino acids: CASSIGVDTEAFF.

The chain has TRBV19 and TRBJ1-5; TRBD1 agrees at 11 bases. V gave up 6 bases and J gave up 5 bases; unmatched junction bases: 6. Germline V gene sequence: CDR1 LNHDA, CDR2 SQIVND (reference sequence). The CDR3 totals 15 residues. The CDR3 spells CASRIGQGADQPQHF. CDR3 DNA: TGTGCCAGTAGGATCGGACAGGGGGCGGATCAGCCCCAGCATTTT.

The chain uses TRBV6-4 and TRBJ1-1; D gene uncertain. Trimming stripped 0 bases from V and 3 bases from J, with 5 bases between. Germline CDR1 and CDR2: MRHNA and SNTAGT. The CDR3 has 13 residues. CDR3 DNA sequence: TGTGCCAGCAGTGACTCGCTGGACACTGAAGCTTTCTTT. Its translation is CASSDSLDTEAFF.

The chain has TRBV5-1 and TRBJ2-1; D remains ambiguous. Trimming shortened V by 0 bases and J by 9 bases, and 7 bases separated the two germline ends. The CDR3 consists of 12 residues. CDR1 is SGHRS, CDR2 YFSETQ, per germline. CDR3 in DNA: TGCGCCAGCAGCTTGGATTGGGTTGAGCAGTTCTTC. As protein: CASSLDWVEQFF.

This chain joins TRBV7-9 and TRBJ2-2; tentatively, D is TRBD1 or TRBD2 (5 bases each). Trimming took off 4 bases at V and 2 bases at J, with 20 bases between the two ends. The CDR3 sequence is 18 residues long. Germline CDR1 SEHNR, CDR2 FQNEAQ (reference sequence). The CDR3 DNA reads as TGTGCCAGCAGCTCTCCAGGTCGGGGCCCACAAAACACCGGGGAGCTGTTTTTT. Translation gives CASSSPGRGPQNTGELFF. Supplemented by reference TRBV7-9 and TRBJ2-2, the full variable domain reads DTGVSQNPRHKITKRGQNVTFRCDPISEHNRLYWYRQTLGQGPEFLTYFQNEAQLEKSRLLSDRFSAERPKGSFSTLEIQRTEQGDSAMYLCASSSPGRGPQNTGELFFGEGSRLTVL.

This clone was observed a single time. The J gene is TRBJ1-4, the V gene TRBV7-3; 7 nucleotides line up with TRBD1. Germline-derived CDR1 and CDR2 are SGHTA and FQGTGA. With V trimmed by 2 bases and J by 5 bases, 5 bases remained unmatched. The CDR3 is 15 residues long. The CDR3 protein is CASSLRPTGNEKLFF. The CDR3, as DNA: TGTGCCAGCAGCTTACGCCCGACAGGGAATGAAAAACTGTTTTTT.

The gene calls are TRBV10-3 and TRBJ2-5, with D hard to call. This CDR3 is 15 amino acids long. With 4 bases removed from V and 5 bases from J, the gap between germline ends came to 17 bases. Germline loops: CDR1 ENHRY, CDR2 SYGVKD. DNA of the CDR3: TGTGCCATCAGTGGGCTGGAAAAAAACGGGGAGACCCAGTACTTC. Amino acids: CAISGLEKNGETQYF.

The CDR3 coding sequence is TGTGCCAGCAGTAGACAGGGGAACAACTATGGCTACACCTTC. Amino acids: CASSRQGNNYGYTF. The rearrangement joins TRBV6-5 to TRBJ1-2; 8 bases line up with TRBD1. V lost 5 bases, J lost 2 bases, and 4 bases stayed unmatched. Germline CDR1 reads MNHEY; CDR2 reads SVGAGI. This CDR3 contains 14 residues.

The rearrangement uses TRBV25-1 and TRBJ2-3; D may be TRBD2 (6 bases). Germline-derived CDR1 and CDR2 are MGHDK and SYGVNS. This CDR3 comprises 13 residues. Trimming removed 4 bases from V and 3 bases from J, with 8 bases in between. The CDR3 protein is CASSAAGTDTQYF. As DNA, the CDR3 is TGTGCCAGCAGTGCCGCGGGGACAGATACGCAGTATTTT.

This chain links TRBV30 with TRBJ2-2; D is undetermined. V was trimmed by 1 base and J by 5 bases, leaving 8 bases between them. This CDR3 is built from 13 residues. CDR1 GTSNPN and CDR2 SVGIG come from the germline V gene (reference sequence). CDR3 sequence (DNA): TGTGCCTGGAGTGGAGTCTCTACCGGGGAGCTGTTTTTT. It translates to CAWSGVSTGELFF.

The V gene is TRBV19, the J gene TRBJ2-1; weak D call: TRBD1 (6 bases). The V gene lost 4 bases and the J gene lost 4 bases, with 20 bases spanning the gap. CDR3 length equals 17 residues. The germline V gene has CDR1 LNHDA and CDR2 SQIVND (reference sequence). The CDR3 DNA reads as TGTGCCAGTAGTAGTTGGGGGCGTCAATATTTGTACAATGAGCAGTTCTTC. The encoded protein is CASSSWGRQYLYNEQFF.

This chain joins TRBV4-3 and TRBJ1-2; a possible D gene is TRBD1 (6 bases). This CDR3 comprises 15 residues. The germline V gene has CDR1 LGHNA and CDR2 YSLEER. Trimming left V 2 bases short and J 8 bases short, with 18 bases between. CDR3: CASSQNSWGAIGYTF. CDR3 bases: TGCGCCAGCAGCCAAAACAGTTGGGGGGCCATCGGCTACACCTTC.

The chain is built from TRBV24-1 and TRBJ2-1, with D perhaps TRBD1 or TRBD2 (6 bases each). Germline values: CDR1 KGHDR, CDR2 SFDVKD. This CDR3 has 13 residues. Trimming left V 6 bases short and J 9 bases short, with 14 bases between. CDR3: CATSPGAMSEQFF. CDR3 coding DNA: TGTGCCACCAGTCCGGGGGCTATGAGTGAGCAGTTCTTC.

This CDR3 reads CASSFLLAGADTQYF. The CDR3 nucleotides read TGTGCCAGCAGCTTTTTACTAGCGGGGGCAGATACGCAGTATTTT. V is TRBV5-6 and J is TRBJ2-3; TRBD2 aligns across 11 bases. V dropped 2 bases and J dropped 4; count of bases not matched to a gene: 3. CDR1 SGHDT and CDR2 YYEEEE come from the germline V gene. The CDR3 spans 15 residues.

This clone was recorded a few times. The chain combines TRBV19 with TRBJ1-3, with TRBD1 matching 7 bases. V shed 5 bases and J 0 bases; nucleotides not matched to a gene: 1. The germline V gene has CDR1 LNHDA and CDR2 SQIVND (reference sequence). This CDR3 has 14 residues. The CDR3 DNA sequence: TGTGCCAGTAGTTCAGGGGGCTCTGGAAACACCATATATTTT. It codes for CASSSGGSGNTIYF.

The chain uses TRBV5-1 and TRBJ1-2; a possible D gene is TRBD1 (5 bases). This CDR3 comprises 14 residues. Germline CDR1 reads SGHRS; CDR2 reads YFSETQ. V lost 0 bases, J lost 6 bases, and 12 bases lay in between. CDR3 loop: CASSLEGGGDGYTF. The CDR3 DNA reads TGCGCCAGCAGCTTGGAGGGTGGGGGAGATGGCTACACCTTC. The variable domain in full, with the rest retrieved from reference TRBV5-1 and TRBJ1-2, is KAGVTQTPRYLIKTRGQQVTLSCSPISGHRSVSWYQQTPGQGLQFLFEYFSETQRNKGNFPGRFSGRQFSNSRSEMNVSTLELGDSALYLCASSLEGGGDGYTFGSGTRLTVV.

The chain combines TRBV2 with TRBJ1-4; D is uncertain. Trimming pared 2 bases from V and 8 bases from J, leaving 9 bases between. The CDR3 spans 13 residues. CDR1 is SNHLY, CDR2 FYNNEI, per germline. CDR3 in DNA: TGTGCCAGCAGTGAAAGGGAGAGGGAAAAACTGTTTTTT. Translation gives CASSEREREKLFF.

The chain links TRBV12-3 or TRBV12-4 to TRBJ1-1; D is possibly TRBD1 (6 bases). CDR3 length equals 13 residues. The germline V and J ends were trimmed by 3 bases and 7 bases, with 12 bases remaining between them. This CDR3 reads CASSFLLDSEAFF. For the CDR3, the DNA is TGTGCCAGCAGTTTCCTACTGGACAGTGAAGCTTTCTTT.

This clone was picked up one time. This sequence joins TRBV19 and TRBJ2-2; no reliable D call. The CDR3 sequence is 17 residues long. Germline-derived CDR1 and CDR2 are LNHDA and SQIVND (reference sequence). Between the trimmed V and J ends, which lost 5 bases and 0 bases, there was a span of 16 bases. The CDR3 loop is CASSPLGRTANTGELFF. The CDR3 nucleotides are TGTGCCAGTAGTCCCCTGGGCAGGACGGCGAACACCGGGGAGCTGTTTTTT.

The rearrangement links TRBV2 to TRBJ2-6; D is possibly TRBD1 (7 bases). CDR3 length equals 16 residues. With 7 bases removed from V and 0 bases from J, the gap between germline ends came to 13 bases. Per the germline V gene, CDR1 is SNHLY and CDR2 is FYNNEI. CDR3 protein: CASTRQGGSGANVLTF. The CDR3 DNA is TGTGCCAGCACCCGTCAGGGGGGCTCTGGGGCCAACGTCCTGACTTTC.

This chain uses TRBV4-2 with TRBJ2-7, with 7 bases identical to TRBD2. Germline V CDR1 and CDR2: LGHNA, YNFKEQ. The CDR3 contains 17 residues. V was pared by 0 bases and J by 3 bases, with 11 bases of the junction left unmatched. The CDR3 bases are TGTGCCAGCAGCCAAGAAATTACTAGCGTGGGCTACTACGAGCAGTACTTC. Its protein is CASSQEITSVGYYEQYF.

The chain has TRBV5-1 and TRBJ2-2; 15 nucleotides line up with TRBD2. Germline values: CDR1 SGHRS, CDR2 YFSETQ. CDR3 length: 17 amino acids. Trimming at V came to 4 bases and at J to 6 bases, leaving 7 bases not matched to a gene. As DNA, the CDR3 is TGCGCCAGCAGCCCTCGGACTAGCGGGGGGGCCCCCGGGGAGCTGTTTTTT. Protein: CASSPRTSGGAPGELFF.

The V gene is TRBV6-2 or TRBV6-3, the J gene TRBJ2-7, with 7 bases identical to TRBD2. The CDR3 has 15 residues. V lost 6 bases to trimming and J lost 6 bases; unmatched junction nucleotides: 14. CDR1 MNHEY and CDR2 SVGEGT come from the germline V gene. In DNA form, the CDR3 reads TGTGCCAGCAGCCACCCCGGGAAGCGGGGTATCGAGCAGTACTTC. This sequence encodes CASSHPGKRGIEQYF.